Described below is a single T cell receptor (beta chain) sequence and its context. Study processing details: Estimates of nucleated cell counts were drawn from the amplification of reference gene primers. Using immunoSEQ multiplex PCR, the repertoire was profiled, and TCRdb retains in-frame clones only, with some absent. The DNA was the basis for D and trimming; V, J and clone size are from that table. The sample contains about 82,000 clones, about 86% of which appear only once. The source of the sample is a study of blood T cell repertoires in COVID-19. Study background: The United States, Italy and Spain were the sources of the acute and convalescent COVID-19 samples. Sources were T cells, B-cell-depleted T cells, or PBMCs; the material itself was cDNA or gDNA.

This CDR3 region has 15 residues. In germline, CDR1 is GTSNPN, CDR2 SVGIG (reference sequence). V gave up 0 bases and J gave up 7 bases; unmatched junction bases: 10. Sequenced: peripheral blood. This clonotype was sampled from a woman in her fifties or sixties with acute or convalescent COVID-19. The chain is built from TRBV30 and TRBJ1-2; 8 nucleotides match TRBD1. CDR3 sequence (DNA): TGTGCCTGGAGTGTACAAGGAGACAGGGGTAGTGGCTACACCTTC. Protein sequence: CAWSVQGDRGSGYTF.